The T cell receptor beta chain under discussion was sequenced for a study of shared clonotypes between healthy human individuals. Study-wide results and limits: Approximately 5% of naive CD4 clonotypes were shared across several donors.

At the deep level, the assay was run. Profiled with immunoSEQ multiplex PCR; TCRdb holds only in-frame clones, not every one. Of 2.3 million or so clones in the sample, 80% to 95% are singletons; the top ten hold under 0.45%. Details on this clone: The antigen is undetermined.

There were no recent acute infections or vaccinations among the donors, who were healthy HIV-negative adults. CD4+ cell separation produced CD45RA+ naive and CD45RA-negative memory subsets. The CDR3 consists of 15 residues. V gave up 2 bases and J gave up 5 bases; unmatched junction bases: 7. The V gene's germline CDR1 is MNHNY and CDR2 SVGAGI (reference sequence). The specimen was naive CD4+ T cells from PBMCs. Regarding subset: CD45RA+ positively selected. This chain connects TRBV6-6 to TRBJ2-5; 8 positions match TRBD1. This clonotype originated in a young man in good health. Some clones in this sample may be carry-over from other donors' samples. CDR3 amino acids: CASSYTSGGGETQYF. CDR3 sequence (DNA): TGTGCCAGCAGTTACACGTCAGGGGGCGGGGAGACCCAGTACTTC.